Each of the 18 T cell receptor beta chains below was sequenced from the same sample in a study of response to subunit inactivated influenza vaccine. MiXCR, run by TCRdb on the RT-PCR reads, gives a single entry per CDR3 protein. The sample lists hundreds of thousands of distinct CDR3 sequences, approximately 15% occurring once. The input for sequencing was PBMCs from blood, taken around two weeks before vaccination. The receptors were sampled from a man aged 50 to 60 who received an inactivated influenza vaccine.

The gene calls are TRBV9 and TRBJ2-3; D perhaps matches TRBD2 (7 bases). The V and J ends lost 4 bases and 4 bases respectively, with 16 bases between them. The CDR3 has 15 residues. The germline V gene has CDR1 SGDLS and CDR2 YYNGEE. Here the CDR3 DNA reads TGTGCCAGCAGCTCCCCCGGAGGGGGGGCAGATACGCAGTATTTT. It encodes CASSSPGGGADTQYF.

This clonotype was observed a few times. This rearrangement joins TRBV6-1 to TRBJ1-5; unclear D gene. CDR1 and CDR2 (germline): MNHNS, SASEGT. The V and J ends lost 2 bases and 2 bases respectively, with 13 bases between them. There are 16 residues in the CDR3. The CDR3 nucleotides read TGTGCCAGCAGTGAATCGTGGCCACGGGGCAATCAGCCCCAGCATTTT. It translates to CASSESWPRGNQPQHF.

On this clonotype itself: Likely a read error: the CDR3 ends without its conserved phenylalanine or tryptophan. The J gene is TRBJ2-7, the V gene TRBV3-1; TRBD2 matches at 8 bases. With V trimmed by 4 bases and J by 5 bases, 7 bases remained unmatched. The CDR3 is made up of 14 amino acids. Germline values: CDR1 LGHDT, CDR2 YNNKEL (reference sequence). For the CDR3, the DNA is TGTGCCAGCAGCCTCGGACTAGCAAGGAACGAGCAGTACCTC. Translating it yields CASSLGLARNEQYL.

The rearrangement uses TRBV7-9 and TRBJ1-3; D unclear. The V end lost 10 bases, the J end lost 1 base, and 26 bases lay between the germline ends. CDR3 length equals 18 residues. Germline V gives CDR1 SEHNR, CDR2 FQNEAQ (reference sequence). CDR3 loop: CAMGPGLLCWASGNTIYF. Here the CDR3 DNA reads TGTGCCATGGGCCCTGGGCTCCTCTGCTGGGCATCTGGAAACACCATATATTTT.

This CDR3 reads CASSQVGLAGVTGELFF. Here the CDR3 DNA reads TGCGCCAGCAGCCAAGTGGGGCTAGCGGGAGTAACCGGGGAGCTGTTTTTT. V usage is TRBV4-3 and J usage is TRBJ2-2; 10 bases are a match to TRBD2. Looked up from germline, CDR1 is LGHNA and CDR2 is YSLEER. The CDR3 consists of 17 residues. The V segment lost 1 base and the J segment 5 bases; nucleotides outside the gene matches: 7.

The V and J genes are TRBV28 and TRBJ2-3; TRBD2 agrees at 7 bases. CDR3 length: 12 residues. J lost 6 bases, V lost 6 bases, and 3 bases had no gene match. Germline assignment: CDR1 MDHEN and CDR2 SYDVKM. The CDR3 sequence is CASRLARDTQYF. CDR3 bases: TGTGCCAGCAGACTAGCGAGGGATACGCAGTATTTT.

This clonotype showed up just a few times. The chain is built from TRBV12-3 or TRBV12-4 and TRBJ2-2; 16 bases match TRBD2. Unmatched junction bases numbered 8, after V lost 3 bases and J lost 7 bases. The CDR3 consists of 18 residues. CDR3 in DNA: TGTGCCAGCAGTTTTTCCGGGACTAGCGGGAGGGTTCACGGGGAGCTGTTTTTT. Translation: CASSFSGTSGRVHGELFF.

The CDR3 loop is CASSGNSGRGSSYNEQFF. The CDR3 coding sequence is TGTGCCAGCAGTGGCAATAGCGGGAGGGGTAGCTCCTACAATGAGCAGTTCTTC. The V call is TRBV6-1, the J call TRBJ2-1; 11 bases are shared with TRBD2. CDR3 size: 18 residues. With V trimmed by 4 bases and J by 0 bases, 8 bases remained unmatched. Germline CDR1 is MNHNS and CDR2 is SASEGT.

This clonotype has more than one count but fewer than ten. The J gene is TRBJ1-2, the V gene TRBV15, with D unclear. With 0 bases removed from V and 7 bases from J, the gap between germline ends came to 12 bases. The germline V gene has CDR1 LNHNV and CDR2 YYDKDF (reference sequence). CDR3 length equals 14 residues. CDR3 nucleotides: TGTGCCACCAGCAGAGATCTCGACTTAGGTGGCTACACCTTC. Residues: CATSRDLDLGGYTF.

The chain is built from TRBV15 and TRBJ2-1; perhaps TRBD1 as D (5 bases). The J call may be in error: the DNA end matches TRBJ2-7 better. The CDR3 length is 14 residues. Germline lookup yields CDR1 LNHNV and CDR2 YYDKDF (reference sequence). This CDR3 reads CATSRDRVLDEQYF. The DNA for the CDR3 is TGTGCCACCAGCAGAGACAGGGTCTTAGATGAGCAGTACTTC.

This clonotype has at least ten counts. This chain joins TRBV29-1 and TRBJ2-7; 9 nucleotides match TRBD2. V lost 2 bases and J lost 4; bases outside the gene matches: 6. The germline V gene has CDR1 SQVTM and CDR2 ANQGSEA. The CDR3 covers 14 residues. The CDR3 is CSVESLAGSYEQYF. The CDR3 nucleotides are TGCAGCGTTGAAAGCCTAGCGGGAAGTTACGAGCAGTACTTC.

The chain couples TRBV5-1 to TRBJ2-5, with D perhaps matching TRBD1 or TRBD2 (6 bases each). Germline loops: CDR1 SGHRS, CDR2 YFSETQ. The V gene lost 2 bases and the J gene lost 9 bases, with 11 bases spanning the gap. This CDR3 comprises 12 residues. The CDR3 DNA reads as TGCGCCAGCAGCTTCCCGGAGGGGGCCCAGTACTTC. It translates to CASSFPEGAQYF.

This clonotype was picked up a small number of times. The chain links TRBV6-1 to TRBJ2-5; 12 bases are shared with TRBD1. The CDR3 extends over 13 amino acids. Germline loops: CDR1 MNHNS, CDR2 SASEGT. Trimming took 8 bases from V and 7 from J; bases not matched to a gene: 5. Here the CDR3 DNA reads TGTGCCAGCGCCGGGGGACAGGGGGCGACCCAGTACTTC. It is translated as CASAGGQGATQYF.

J is TRBJ2-2 and V is TRBV29-1; D unclear. The CDR3 runs to 12 residues. CDR1 is SQVTM and CDR2 is ANQGSEA in the germline V gene. V shed 7 bases and J shed 6 bases, with 12 bases lying between them. The CDR3 here is CSAQRWSGELFF. CDR3 nucleotides: TGCAGCGCCCAACGGTGGTCCGGGGAGCTGTTTTTT.

This clonotype was found a few times. The chain combines TRBV3-1 with TRBJ1-3; D is unresolved. The ends were cut back, 4 bases at V and 8 bases at J, with 18 bases in the middle. This CDR3 contains 15 residues. The germline V gene encodes CDR1 LGHDT and CDR2 YNNKEL (reference sequence). This chain's CDR3 is CASSRFQRPVDTIYF. DNA of the CDR3: TGTGCCAGCAGCCGATTTCAGCGCCCGGTGGACACCATATATTTT.

The rearrangement links TRBV6-2 or TRBV6-3 to TRBJ2-3; a weak D match, TRBD2 (5 bases). Trimming took off 8 bases at V and 5 bases at J, with 14 bases between the two ends. The germline CDR1 and CDR2 sequences are MNHEY and SVGEGT. The length of the CDR3 is 13 residues. CDR3: CASRTPGRDTQYF. CDR3 sequence (DNA): TGTGCCAGCCGGACTCCTGGTCGAGATACGCAGTATTTT.

Comment on this clonotype: The junction departs from germline at one end; a sequencing error may be responsible. The rearrangement joins TRBV24-1 to TRBJ2-1, with 13 bases identical to TRBD2. The germline CDR1 and CDR2 sequences are KGHDR and SFDVKD. The CDR3 spans 19 residues. The CDR3 reads CVTSDSRELTSGRLNEQFF. Written as DNA, the CDR3 is TGTGTCACCAGTGATAGCCGCGAGCTGACTAGCGGGAGGTTGAATGAGCAGTTCTTC.

This clonotype was seen only a few times. The J gene is TRBJ1-1, the V gene TRBV5-1; D ambiguous. CDR1 and CDR2 (germline): SGHRS, YFSETQ. V was trimmed by 0 bases and J by 6 bases, leaving 12 bases between them. The CDR3 spans 14 residues. The CDR3 reads CASSLASLRAEAFF. The DNA for the CDR3 is TGCGCCAGCAGCTTGGCGTCCCTTCGGGCTGAAGCTTTCTTT.